Each of the 9 T cell receptor beta chains below was sequenced from the same sample in a study of T cells in Graves' hyperthyroidism and ophthalmopathy. Amplification of TCR beta CDR3 regions was performed using RNA transcripts as template. The TCR CDR3 first-round RT-PCR relied on the HTBI primer set. TCRdb itself ran the multiplex PCR reads through MiXCR, one entry per CDR3 protein. The data show hundreds of thousands of distinct CDR3 sequences, with under 20% seen just once and under 20% held by the top ten. Sequencing was carried out using blood. The receptors were sampled from a woman aged 18-29 years with Graves' ophthalmopathy.

The CDR3 DNA sequence: TGTGCCAGCACCTCGGAGGCATCCTACAATGAGCAGTTCTTC. Translated, it gives CASTSEASYNEQFF. This chain uses TRBV6-2 or TRBV6-3 with TRBJ2-1; D perhaps matches TRBD2 (5 bases). The V gene's germline CDR1 is MNHEY and CDR2 SVGEGT. The CDR3 contains 14 residues. V shed 7 bases and J shed 1 base, with 11 bases lying between them.

The CDR3 region has the DNA TGCGCCAGCAGCCAAGATCCCTCGGGCCGATCCTACGAGCAGTACTTC. Amino acids: CASSQDPSGRSYEQYF. The chain couples TRBV4-1 to TRBJ2-7; D ambiguous. Trimming removed 0 bases at V and 1 base at J, with 13 bases between. The CDR3 totals 16 residues. CDR1 MGHRA and CDR2 YSYEKL come from the germline V gene.

In this sample, this clonotype turned up many times. The DNA of the CDR3 is TGCGCCAGCAGCATCGGACAGGGGGGTCAGCCCCAGCATTTT. It codes for CASSIGQGGQPQHF. V gene TRBV5-1 combines with J gene TRBJ1-5, with TRBD1 matching 10 bases. Germline values: CDR1 SGHRS, CDR2 YFSETQ. The V segment lost 4 bases and the J segment 6 bases; nucleotides outside the gene matches: 4. There are 14 residues in the CDR3.

This clonotype showed up many times. The rearrangement joins TRBV7-2 to TRBJ1-2; D is possibly TRBD1 (5 bases). Trimming removed 4 bases at V and 5 bases at J, with 14 bases between. CDR1 and CDR2 from the germline V gene are SGHTA and FQGNSA. CDR3 length: 14 residues. The chain's CDR3 is CASSSRAGSYGYTF. In nucleotides, the CDR3 is TGTGCCAGCAGCTCACGGGCAGGGTCTTATGGCTACACCTTC.

Note on this clonotype: A read error is possible here, since a much larger clone lies one base away. The CDR3 does not end in the conserved phenylalanine or tryptophan, so this is likely a read error. CDR3 in DNA: TGTGCCAGCAGCCCACCCGACGGCACTGAAGCTTTCCTT. Residues: CASSPPDGTEAFL. The chain is built from TRBV7-9 and TRBJ1-1; D not certain. V was trimmed by 5 bases and J by 4 bases, leaving 11 bases between them. In germline, CDR1 is SEHNR, CDR2 FQNEAQ (reference sequence). CDR3 size: 13 residues.

This clonotype was recorded many times. The V call is TRBV5-1, the J call TRBJ2-3; D not resolved. This CDR3 region has 15 residues. CDR1 and CDR2 from the germline V gene are SGHRS and YFSETQ. The V end lost 0 bases, the J end lost 2 bases, and 10 bases lay between the germline ends. The CDR3 loop reads CASSLEGKITDTQYF. CDR3 sequence (DNA): TGCGCCAGCAGCTTGGAGGGAAAGATCACAGATACGCAGTATTTT.

This clonotype was picked up many times. The chain joins TRBV2 to TRBJ1-1; D perhaps matches TRBD1 (5 bases). Trimming left V 3 bases short and J 0 bases short, with 11 bases between. Per the germline V gene, CDR1 is SNHLY and CDR2 is FYNNEI. This CDR3 is 15 amino acids long. CDR3 sequence reads: CASSDGRDLNTEAFF. CDR3 coding DNA: TGTGCCAGCAGTGATGGGCGGGACTTGAACACTGAAGCTTTCTTT.

This clonotype has only a few counts. The CDR3 loop is CASSLAVQLSYEQYF. CDR3 coding DNA: TGTGCCAGCAGCTTAGCTGTACAGCTCTCCTACGAGCAGTACTTC. The V and J genes are TRBV11-1 and TRBJ2-7, with D unresolved. Trimming stripped 0 bases from V and 0 bases from J, with 9 bases between. This CDR3 is 15 amino acids long. Germline lookup yields CDR1 SGHAT and CDR2 FQDESV (reference sequence).

The chain carries TRBV27 and TRBJ2-6, with 8 bases that match TRBD1. The CDR3 spans 17 residues. Germline trimming cut 2 bases from V and 4 bases from J; bases unmatched to any gene: 7. Germline lookup yields CDR1 MNHEY and CDR2 SMNVEV (reference sequence). CDR3 nucleotides: TGTGCCAGCAGTTTACTGGACAGGGTGTCCGGGGCCAACGTCCTGACTTTC. It is translated as CASSLLDRVSGANVLTF.